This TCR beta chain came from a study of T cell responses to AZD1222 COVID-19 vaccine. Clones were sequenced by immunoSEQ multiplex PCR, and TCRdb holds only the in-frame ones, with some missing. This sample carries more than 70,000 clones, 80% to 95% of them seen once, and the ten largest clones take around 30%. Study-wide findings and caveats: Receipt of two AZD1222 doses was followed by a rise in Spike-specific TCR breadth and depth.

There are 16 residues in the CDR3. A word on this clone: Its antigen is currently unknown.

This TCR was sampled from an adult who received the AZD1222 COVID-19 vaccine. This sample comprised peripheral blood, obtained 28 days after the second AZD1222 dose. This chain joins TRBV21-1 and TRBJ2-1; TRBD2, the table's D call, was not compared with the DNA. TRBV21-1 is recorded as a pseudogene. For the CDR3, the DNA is TGTGCCAGCAGCAACAAGGCGGGAGGATCCTACAATGAGCAGTTCTTC. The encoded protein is CASSNKAGGSYNEQFF.